This is a list of T cell receptor beta chains from one sample in a study of T cells expressing NK-cell markers. Reanalyzing the 5' RACE reads, TCRdb keeps one entry per CDR3 protein, without DNA. Reported are about 430,000 distinct CDR3 sequences; the ten largest clones contain over 1.1%. Specimen: blood T cells: a sorted CD56 or NKG2C T cell subset, CD4+ or CD8+ T cells, or bulk PBMC T cells (not recorded which). These receptors were taken from a woman between 50 and 59 years old in good health. CDR3s include the opening cysteine and the closing phenylalanine or tryptophan.

TRBV24-1	16	TRBJ2-1	CATSDLRLAANNEQFF
TRBV29-1	15	TRBJ2-1	CSVEFLAGLHNEQFF
TRBV25-1	12	TRBJ2-1	CASTRANNEQFF
TRBV4-1	15	TRBJ2-5	CASSQVGGTPGTQYF
TRBV9	14	TRBJ2-5	CASSVVPDGETQYF
TRBV24-1	16	TRBJ2-3	CATSDRLAGVTDTQYF
TRBV6-5	13	TRBJ1-1	CASSYSTGLEAFF
TRBV29-1	15	TRBJ2-1	CSVEWGSDSYNEQFF
TRBV4-2	13	TRBJ1-1	CASSQGSVLSAFF
TRBV5-1	15	TRBJ2-3	CASSLGRTSGDTQYF